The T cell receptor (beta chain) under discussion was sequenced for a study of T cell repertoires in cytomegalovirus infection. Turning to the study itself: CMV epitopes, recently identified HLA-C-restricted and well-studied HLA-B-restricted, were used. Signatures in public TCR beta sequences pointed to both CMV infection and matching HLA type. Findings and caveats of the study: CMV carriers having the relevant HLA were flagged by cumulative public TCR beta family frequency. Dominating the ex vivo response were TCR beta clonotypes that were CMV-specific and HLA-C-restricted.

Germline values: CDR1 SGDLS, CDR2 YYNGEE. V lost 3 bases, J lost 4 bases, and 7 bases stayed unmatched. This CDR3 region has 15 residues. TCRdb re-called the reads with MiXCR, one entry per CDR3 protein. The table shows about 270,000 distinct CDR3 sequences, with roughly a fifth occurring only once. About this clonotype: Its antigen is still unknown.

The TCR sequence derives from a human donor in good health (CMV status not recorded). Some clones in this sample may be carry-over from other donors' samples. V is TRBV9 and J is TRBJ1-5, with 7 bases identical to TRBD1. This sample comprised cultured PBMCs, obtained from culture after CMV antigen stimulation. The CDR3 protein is CASSETGDPNQPQHF. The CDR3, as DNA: TGTGCCAGCAGCGAAACAGGGGACCCGAATCAGCCCCAGCATTTT.